The 19 T cell receptor beta chains presented below share a single source sample, sequenced in a study of CD8+CD57+ T cells in acquired aplastic anemia. CDR3 and TCR beta VDJ profiling relied on genomic DNA as the template. One entry per CDR3 protein, called by TCRdb with MiXCR from the reads. The table lists more than 150,000 distinct CDR3 sequences, about 45% of them singletons. For sequencing, patients were chosen who had shown expansion of CD8+CD57+ cells by flow cytometry. What was sequenced was sorted CD4+, CD8+, or CD8+CD57+ T cells (not recorded which) from PBMCs. The receptors originated from a human donor with aplastic anemia.

V is TRBV7-8 and J is TRBJ2-3; D gene unclear. Trimming removed 5 bases from V and 5 bases from J, with 11 bases in between. Looked up from germline, CDR1 is SGHVS and CDR2 is FQNEAQ. CDR3 length: 13 residues. The CDR3: CASSKTSGDTQYF. CDR3 in DNA: TGTGCCAGCAGCAAGACTTCAGGAGATACGCAGTATTTT.

This clonotype has at least ten counts. The chain links TRBV28 to TRBJ2-3; D may be TRBD1 (6 bases). CDR3 length: 15 amino acids. Trimming left V 5 bases short and J 3 bases short, with 15 bases between. Germline CDR1 is MDHEN and CDR2 is SYDVKM. In DNA, the CDR3 is TGTGCCAGCAGTCCCCCGACAGGCCTTACAGATACGCAGTATTTT. It specifies CASSPPTGLTDTQYF.

A word on this clonotype: It may be a read error: a sequence one base away is much more abundant. The chain carries TRBV25-1 and TRBJ2-7; D not resolved. Germline CDR1 MGHDK, CDR2 SYGVNS. This CDR3 is built from 11 residues. The V and J ends lost 2 bases and 3 bases respectively, with 2 bases between them. The CDR3 region is CASSEVYEQYF. The CDR3 DNA reads as TGTGCCAGCAGTGAAGTCTACGAGCAGTACTTC.

For this clonotype: The junction and the germline gene differ at one end; a read error may be behind it. The chain has TRBV6-1 and TRBJ1-2, with a possible D match to TRBD1 (5 bases). The CDR3 totals 15 residues. CDR1 and CDR2 (germline): MNHNS, SASEGT. CDR3 residues: CASSERGTGGYGCTF. CDR3 sequence (DNA): TGTGCCAGCAGTGAACGGGGGACCGGAGGCTATGGCTGCACCTTC.

Details on this clonotype: Its ends do not fully match the called genes, so a read error is possible. The V gene is TRBV12-3 or TRBV12-4, the J gene TRBJ2-3; 7 bases match TRBD2. The CDR3 is 15 residues long. In nucleotides, the CDR3 is TGTGCCAGCAGCCCAACTAGCGTAGGCACAGGTACGCAGTATTTT. Its protein product is CASSPTSVGTGTQYF.

This clonotype was counted only a few times. The rearrangement links TRBV18 to TRBJ1-1; weak D call: TRBD1 (5 bases). CDR1 and CDR2 (germline): KGHSH, LQKENI. V shed 8 bases and J shed 0 bases, with 13 bases lying between them. The CDR3 length is 14 residues. Written as DNA, the CDR3 is TGTGCCAGCCGGGGACCTTCCATGAACACTGAAGCTTTCTTT. This sequence encodes CASRGPSMNTEAFF.

There are a few counts of this clonotype. The chain joins TRBV3-1 to TRBJ1-2, with D possibly being TRBD1 (6 bases). V was trimmed by 1 base and J by 14 bases, leaving 14 bases between them. CDR1 is LGHDT and CDR2 is YNNKEL in the germline V gene (reference sequence). CDR3 length equals 12 residues. The CDR3 loop is CASSQGGGATTF. The CDR3 DNA follows: TGTGCCAGCAGCCAAGGGGGGGGCGCGACAACCTTC.

The V call is TRBV20-1, the J call TRBJ2-1; a weak D match, TRBD2 (6 bases). This CDR3 spans 14 amino acids. Per the germline V gene, CDR1 is DFQATT and CDR2 is SNEGSKA (reference sequence). V gave up 5 bases and J gave up 4 bases, with 15 bases separating them. The CDR3 is CSAPSGLRYNEQFF. The CDR3 nucleotides are TGCAGTGCTCCCTCGGGACTTAGATACAATGAGCAGTTCTTC.

The chain recombines TRBV10-3 with TRBJ1-6; D gene ambiguous. Per the germline V gene, CDR1 is ENHRY and CDR2 is SYGVKD. Trimming cost V 4 bases and J 5 bases, with 9 bases left between them. The CDR3 runs to 14 residues. Here the CDR3 reads CAISGEGHNSPLHF. As DNA, the CDR3 is TGTGCCATCAGTGGGGAGGGCCATAATTCACCCCTCCACTTT.

This clonotype appeared many times. CDR3 residues: CASSFWTGKWNTEAFF. CDR3 bases: TGTGCCAGCAGCTTTTGGACAGGGAAGTGGAACACTGAAGCTTTCTTT. The chain uses TRBV5-6 and TRBJ1-1, with TRBD1 matching 8 bases. From germline, CDR1 is SGHDT and CDR2 YYEEEE. The CDR3 is 16 residues long. V shed 2 bases and J 1 base; nucleotides not matched to a gene: 7.

The chain combines TRBV20-1 with TRBJ2-7; 8 bases agree with TRBD2. CDR1 and CDR2 (germline): DFQATT, SNEGSKA (reference sequence). V gave up 7 bases and J gave up 2 bases; unmatched junction bases: 4. The CDR3 loop spans 12 amino acids. This CDR3 is CSVAGGTYEQYF. The CDR3 coding sequence is TGCAGTGTTGCGGGGGGCACCTACGAGCAGTACTTC.

This sequence joins TRBV10-3 and TRBJ1-6; 8 bases map to TRBD1. The CDR3 contains 14 residues. Trimming took 7 bases from V and 7 from J; bases not matched to a gene: 6. Germline V gene sequence: CDR1 ENHRY, CDR2 SYGVKD. Here the CDR3 DNA reads TGTGCCATCAAGCCGGGACAGGAGAATTCACCCCTCCACTTT. Amino acids: CAIKPGQENSPLHF.

Comment on this clonotype: It may be a read error: a sequence one base away is much more abundant. This sequence joins TRBV5-6 and TRBJ1-3; D is uncertain. This CDR3 is 15 amino acids long. Germline CDR1 SGHDT, CDR2 YYEEEE. CDR3: CARSLVLGRGNTIYF. The CDR3 DNA reads TGTGCCCGCAGCTTGGTGCTCGGTCGGGGAAACACCATATATTTT.

This clonotype is labeled large. This chain uses TRBV25-1 with TRBJ2-5; 7 bases match TRBD1. V dropped 4 bases and J dropped 7; count of bases not matched to a gene: 6. Germline V gene sequence: CDR1 MGHDK, CDR2 SYGVNS. This CDR3 has 13 residues. The CDR3 protein is CASSATGSATQYF. CDR3 sequence (DNA): TGTGCCAGCAGTGCGACAGGGTCGGCGACCCAGTACTTC.

The V call is TRBV2, the J call TRBJ2-2, with a possible D match to TRBD2 (7 bases). V shed 6 bases and J shed 1 base, with 9 bases lying between them. The length of the CDR3 is 14 residues. In germline, CDR1 is SNHLY, CDR2 FYNNEI. The CDR3 protein is CASSGGRNTGELFF. As DNA, the CDR3 is TGTGCCAGCAGCGGGGGGCGGAACACCGGGGAGCTGTTTTTT.

The V gene is TRBV20-1, the J gene TRBJ2-7; possible D gene TRBD2, 7 bases. This CDR3 region has 13 residues. CDR1 DFQATT and CDR2 SNEGSKA come from the germline V gene (reference sequence). DNA of the CDR3: TGCAGCGTAATAGGGGGGGGGTACTACGAGCAGTACGTC. It specifies CSVIGGGYYEQYV.

Comment on this clonotype: Its ends do not fully match the called genes, so a read error is possible. CDR3 nucleotide sequence: TGTGCCAGTATGCAGGAGCGTGATTTT. It specifies CASMQERDF. The gene calls are TRBV19 and TRBJ1-3; D ambiguous. Germline V gene data show CDR1 as LNHDA and CDR2 as SQIVND (reference sequence). This CDR3 has 9 amino acids. Drawing the rest from reference TRBV19 and TRBJ1-3, the complete variable domain is DGGITQSPKYLFRKEGQNVTLSCEQNLNHDAMYWYRQDPGQGLRLIYYSQIVNDFQKGDIAEGYSVSREKKESFPLTVTSAQKNPTAFYLCASMQERDFGEGSWLTVV.

This clonotype was seen repeatedly, ten times or more. The chain carries TRBV5-8 and TRBJ2-7, with a possible D match to TRBD2 (5 bases). The V end lost 0 bases, the J end lost 0 bases, and 10 bases lay between the germline ends. CDR1 and CDR2 from the germline V gene are SGHTS and YDEGEE. The CDR3 contains 15 residues. The CDR3, as DNA: TGTGCCAGCAGCTTGGACGGGGTTAGCTCCTACGAGCAGTACTTC. Translation: CASSLDGVSSYEQYF.

The chain recombines TRBV15 with TRBJ2-3; possibly TRBD2 for D (5 bases). V was shortened by 6 bases and J by 0 bases, with 10 bases between the two germline ends. The CDR3 consists of 14 residues. Germline-derived CDR1 and CDR2 are LNHNV and YYDKDF (reference sequence). The DNA for the CDR3 is TGTGCCACCAGGCCAGCGGTAAGCACAGATACGCAGTATTTT. This translates into CATRPAVSTDTQYF.